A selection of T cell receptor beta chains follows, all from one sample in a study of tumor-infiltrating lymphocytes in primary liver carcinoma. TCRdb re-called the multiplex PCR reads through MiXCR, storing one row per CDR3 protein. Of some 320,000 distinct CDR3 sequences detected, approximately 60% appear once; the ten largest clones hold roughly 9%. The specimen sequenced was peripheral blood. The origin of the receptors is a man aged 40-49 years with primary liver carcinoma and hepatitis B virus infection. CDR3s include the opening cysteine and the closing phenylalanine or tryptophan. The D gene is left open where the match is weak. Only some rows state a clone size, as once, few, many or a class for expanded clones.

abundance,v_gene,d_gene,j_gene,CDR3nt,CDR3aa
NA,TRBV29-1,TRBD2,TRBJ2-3,TGCAGCGGTGATTCTAGCGGGGCTTCCACAGATACGCAGTATTTT,CSGDSSGASTDTQYF
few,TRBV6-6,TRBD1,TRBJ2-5,TGTGCCAGCAGTATTCGGACAGGGCCTGACCAAGAGACCCAGTACTTC,CASSIRTGPDQETQYF
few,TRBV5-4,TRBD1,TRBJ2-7,TGTGCCAGCAGCTTGGGGGCCGGGACAGGGACCCTCTACGAGCAGTACTTC,CASSLGAGTGTLYEQYF
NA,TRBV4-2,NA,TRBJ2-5,TGTGCCAGCAGCCAAGGGACAGACGTCCTGGAGACCCAGCACTTC,CASSQGTDVLETQHF
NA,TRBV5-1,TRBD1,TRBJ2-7,TGCGCCAGCGGCTTGAGTGGGAGGACAGGGTCCGGCGAGCAGTACTTC,CASGLSGRTGSGEQYF
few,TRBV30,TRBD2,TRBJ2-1,TGTGCCTGGAAGGTCGGACTAGGCGGGGATGAGCAGTTCTTC,CAWKVGLGGDEQFF
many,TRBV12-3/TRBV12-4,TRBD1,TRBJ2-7,TGTGCCAGCAGTTTAGAGGGCCAGGGGGACGAGCAGTACTTC,CASSLEGQGDEQYF
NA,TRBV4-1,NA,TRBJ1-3,TGCGCCAGCAGCCAAGACAGTCGGGGGGGCCTTGGAAACACCATATATTTT,CASSQDSRGGLGNTIYF
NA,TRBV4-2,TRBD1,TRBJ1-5,TGTGTCAACAGCCGAGAGGGGGCAGGGAGTCAGCCCCAGCATTTT,CVNSREGAGSQPQHF
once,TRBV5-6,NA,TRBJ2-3,TGTGCCGGCAGCTTGGAGGAGGGGTTAACAACGGATAGGCAGTATTTT,CAGSLEEGLTTDRQYF
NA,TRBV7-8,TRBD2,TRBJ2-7,TGTGCCAGCAGCCTAAACAGGGAGAGCGGGAGAGCAGGAGAGCAGCACTTC,CASSLNRESGRAGEQHF
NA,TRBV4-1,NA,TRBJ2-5,TGCGCCAGCAGCCAAGAGTTCCGATGCGCCGAGACCCAGTACTTC,CASSQEFRCAETQYF
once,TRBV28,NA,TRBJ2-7,TGTGCCAGCACGGCTAGCAGAAGCGAGCAGTACTTC,CASTASRSEQYF
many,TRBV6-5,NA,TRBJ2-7,TGTGCCAGCAGTCTTGCCGGGGGCCCTTCCTACGAGCAGTACTTC,CASSLAGGPSYEQYF
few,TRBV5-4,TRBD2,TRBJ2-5,TGTGCCAGCAGCTTGGCCTGGCGGGAGGCCTACCAAGAGACCCAGTACTTC,CASSLAWREAYQETQYF
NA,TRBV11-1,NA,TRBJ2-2,TGTGCCAGCGGTGAGTCGAACACCGGGGAGCTGTTTTTT,CASGESNTGELFF
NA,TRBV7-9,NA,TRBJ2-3,TGTACCAGCACTCGTGGAATCGGCCGGCCAGATACGCAGTATTTT,CTSTRGIGRPDTQYF
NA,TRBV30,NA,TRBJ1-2,TGTGCCTATCTAGGGCGCGCCGACTATGACTACACCTTC,CAYLGRADYDYTF
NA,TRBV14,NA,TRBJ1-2,TGTGCCAGCAGCCAAGAGGTGCAGGGGACTTGGTATGGCTACACCTTC,CASSQEVQGTWYGYTF
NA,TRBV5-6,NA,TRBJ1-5,TGTGCCAGCAGAGCCACCGGGGGCCTCAATCAGCCCCAGCATTTT,CASRATGGLNQPQHF
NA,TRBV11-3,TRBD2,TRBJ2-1,TGTGCCAGCAGCTTAAGGGGATCGGGACTAGCGGGATCAAATGAGCAGTTCTTC,CASSLRGSGLAGSNEQFF
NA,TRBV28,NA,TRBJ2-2,TGTGCCAGCAGTTTGGGGTCTAGGGCCGGGGAGCTGTTTTTT,CASSLGSRAGELFF